The T cell receptor beta chain described here comes from a study of blood T cells in healthy people across ages. General study points: PBMCs that were unsorted prevented a conclusive naive versus antigen-experienced comparison.

Sample-barcoded 5' priming and a J-beta primer mix drove a second PCR of about 6 to 11 cycles. TCRdb reprocessed the 5' RACE reads with MiXCR, giving one entry per CDR3 protein. The repertoire holds approximately 960,000 distinct CDR3 sequences, with about 29% as singletons. The germline V gene has CDR1 SNHLY and CDR2 FYNNEI. CDR3 length equals 13 residues. V lost 3 bases to trimming and J lost 4 bases, with 9 bases between them. This clonotype showed up just a few times. Its antigen remains unidentified. This sequence may be a read error, since a much larger clone differs from it by one base. Each individual donor underwent a draw of roughly 10 milliliters of peripheral blood. The sample was also linked to a second study, of T cells of mothers and their children. As reported in that work: Researchers found no T cell clones that were persistent and microchimeric.

The sequence was collected from a woman aged 40 to 50 in good health. The chain couples TRBV2 to TRBJ1-2; tentatively, D is TRBD1 (5 bases). Sequencing input: blood. The CDR3 DNA reads TGTGCCAGCAGTGACCAGGGAGGCTATGGCTACACCTTC. Amino acid sequence: CASSDQGGYGYTF.